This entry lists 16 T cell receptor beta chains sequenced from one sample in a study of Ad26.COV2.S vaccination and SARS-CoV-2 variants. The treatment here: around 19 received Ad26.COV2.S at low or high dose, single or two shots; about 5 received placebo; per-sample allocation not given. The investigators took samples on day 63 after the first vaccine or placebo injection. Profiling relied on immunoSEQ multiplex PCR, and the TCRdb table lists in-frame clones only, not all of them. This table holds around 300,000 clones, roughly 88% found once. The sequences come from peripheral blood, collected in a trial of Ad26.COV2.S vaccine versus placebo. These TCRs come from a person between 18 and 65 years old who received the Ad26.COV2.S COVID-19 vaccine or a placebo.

In nucleotides, the CDR3 is TGTGCCAGCAGTGAAATCGTCAACACTGAAGCTTTCTTT. It is translated as CASSEIVNTEAFF. The V call is TRBV2, the J call TRBJ1-1; D not certain. This CDR3 has 13 residues. The germline V and J ends were trimmed by 2 bases and 2 bases, with 6 bases remaining between them. Per germline, CDR1 SNHLY and CDR2 FYNNEI.

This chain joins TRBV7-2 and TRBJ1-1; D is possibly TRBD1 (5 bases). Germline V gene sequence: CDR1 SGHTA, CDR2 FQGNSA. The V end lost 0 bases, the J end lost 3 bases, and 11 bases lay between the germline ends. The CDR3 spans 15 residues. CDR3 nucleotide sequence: TGTGCCAGCAGCTTAGCGCGGGGGTTGTACACTGAAGCTTTCTTT. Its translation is CASSLARGLYTEAFF.

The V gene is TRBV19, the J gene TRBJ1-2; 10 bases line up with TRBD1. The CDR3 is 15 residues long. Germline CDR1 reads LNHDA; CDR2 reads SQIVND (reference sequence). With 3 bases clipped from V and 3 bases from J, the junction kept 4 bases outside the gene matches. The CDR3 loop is CASSMTGQGYYGYTF. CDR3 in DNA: TGTGCCAGTAGTATGACGGGACAGGGGTACTATGGCTACACCTTC.

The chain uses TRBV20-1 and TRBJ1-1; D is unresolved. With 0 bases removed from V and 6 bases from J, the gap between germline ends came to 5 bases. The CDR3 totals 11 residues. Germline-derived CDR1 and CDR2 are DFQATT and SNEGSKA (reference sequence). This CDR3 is CSARDGPEAFF. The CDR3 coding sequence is TGCAGTGCTAGAGACGGGCCTGAAGCTTTCTTT.

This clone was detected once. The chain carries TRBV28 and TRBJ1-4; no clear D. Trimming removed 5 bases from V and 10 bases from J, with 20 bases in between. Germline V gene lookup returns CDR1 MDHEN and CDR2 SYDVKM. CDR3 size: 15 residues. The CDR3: CASSTGPPKEGKLFF. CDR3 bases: TGTGCCAGCAGTACTGGGCCCCCGAAGGAGGGAAAACTGTTTTTT.

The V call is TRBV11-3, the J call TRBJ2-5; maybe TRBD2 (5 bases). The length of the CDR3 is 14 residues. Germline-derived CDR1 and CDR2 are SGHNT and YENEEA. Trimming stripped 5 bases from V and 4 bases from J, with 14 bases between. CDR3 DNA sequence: TGTGCCAGCAGCCTACGAGGGTCCCGAGAGACCCAGTACTTC. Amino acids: CASSLRGSRETQYF.

The CDR3 spells CASRAPAGGGGNYGYTF. The CDR3 coding sequence is TGTGCCAGCAGAGCACCCGCGGGGGGAGGCGGAAACTATGGCTACACCTTC. The chain has TRBV25-1 and TRBJ1-2, with D possibly being TRBD1 (5 bases). V lost 6 bases and J lost 2, with 22 bases in between. The CDR3 runs 17 residues. Germline CDR1 MGHDK, CDR2 SYGVNS.

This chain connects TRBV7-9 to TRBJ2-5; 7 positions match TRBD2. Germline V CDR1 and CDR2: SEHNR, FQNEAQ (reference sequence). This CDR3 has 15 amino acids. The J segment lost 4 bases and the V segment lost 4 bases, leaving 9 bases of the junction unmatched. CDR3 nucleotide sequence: TGTGCCAGCAGCTCTCAGCGGGGAGGAGGAGAGACCCAGTACTTC. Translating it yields CASSSQRGGGETQYF. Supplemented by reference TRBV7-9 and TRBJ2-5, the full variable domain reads DTGVSQNPRHKITKRGQNVTFRCDPISEHNRLYWYRQTLGQGPEFLTYFQNEAQLEKSRLLSDRFSAERPKGSFSTLEIQRTEQGDSAMYLCASSSQRGGGETQYFGPGTRLLVL.

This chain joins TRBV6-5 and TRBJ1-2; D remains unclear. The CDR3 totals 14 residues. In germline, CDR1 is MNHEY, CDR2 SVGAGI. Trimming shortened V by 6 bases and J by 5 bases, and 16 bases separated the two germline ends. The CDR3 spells CASSSGRGMYGYTF. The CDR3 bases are TGTGCCAGCAGCTCCGGGCGGGGAATGTATGGCTACACCTTC.

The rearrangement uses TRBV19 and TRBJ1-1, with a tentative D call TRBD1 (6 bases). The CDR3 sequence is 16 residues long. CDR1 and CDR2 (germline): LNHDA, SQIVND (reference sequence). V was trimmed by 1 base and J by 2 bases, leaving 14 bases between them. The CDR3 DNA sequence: TGTGCCAGTAGTATAGGACAGGTTTGGAGAAACACTGAAGCTTTCTTT. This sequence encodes CASSIGQVWRNTEAFF. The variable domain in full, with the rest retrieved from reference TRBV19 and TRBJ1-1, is DGGITQSPKYLFRKEGQNVTLSCEQNLNHDAMYWYRQDPGQGLRLIYYSQIVNDFQKGDIAEGYSVSREKKESFPLTVTSAQKNPTAFYLCASSIGQVWRNTEAFFGQGTRLTVV.

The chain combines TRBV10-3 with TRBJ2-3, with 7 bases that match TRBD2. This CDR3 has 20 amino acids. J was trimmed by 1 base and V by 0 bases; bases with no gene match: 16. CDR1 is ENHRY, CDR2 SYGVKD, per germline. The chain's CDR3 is CAISESPAGVVAGRTDTQYF. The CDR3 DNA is TGTGCCATCAGTGAGTCCCCAGCCGGTGTAGTAGCGGGCCGCACAGATACGCAGTATTTT.

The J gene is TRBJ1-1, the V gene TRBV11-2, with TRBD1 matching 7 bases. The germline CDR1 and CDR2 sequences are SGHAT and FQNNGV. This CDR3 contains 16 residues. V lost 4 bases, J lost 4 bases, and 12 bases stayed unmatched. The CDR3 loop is CASSSQGDRWSTEAFF. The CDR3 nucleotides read TGTGCCAGCAGCTCGCAGGGGGATAGATGGAGCACTGAAGCTTTCTTT.

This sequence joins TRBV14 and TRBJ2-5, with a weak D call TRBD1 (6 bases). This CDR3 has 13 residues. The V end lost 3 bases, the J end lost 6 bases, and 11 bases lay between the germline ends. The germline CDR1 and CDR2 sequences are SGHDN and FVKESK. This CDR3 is CASSQDSQQTQYF. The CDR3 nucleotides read TGTGCCAGCAGCCAGGACAGTCAACAGACCCAGTACTTC. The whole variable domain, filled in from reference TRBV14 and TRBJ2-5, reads EAGVTQFPSHSVIEKGQTVTLRCDPISGHDNLYWYRRVMGKEIKFLLHFVKESKQDESGMPNNRFLAERTGGTYSTLKVQPAELEDSGVYFCASSQDSQQTQYFGPGTRLLVL.

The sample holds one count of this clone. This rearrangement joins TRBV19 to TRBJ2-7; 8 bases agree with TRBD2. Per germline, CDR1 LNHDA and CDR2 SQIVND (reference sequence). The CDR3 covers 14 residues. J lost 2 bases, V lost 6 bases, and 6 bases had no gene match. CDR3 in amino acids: CASSPGGGAYEQYF. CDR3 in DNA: TGTGCCAGTAGCCCCGGGGGGGGCGCCTACGAGCAGTACTTC.

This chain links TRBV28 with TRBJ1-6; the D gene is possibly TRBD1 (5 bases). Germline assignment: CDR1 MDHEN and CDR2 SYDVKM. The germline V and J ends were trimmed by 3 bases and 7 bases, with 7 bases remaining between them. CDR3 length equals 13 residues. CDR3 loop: CASSLWGNSPLHF. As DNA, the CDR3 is TGTGCCAGCAGTTTGTGGGGGAATTCACCCCTCCACTTT.

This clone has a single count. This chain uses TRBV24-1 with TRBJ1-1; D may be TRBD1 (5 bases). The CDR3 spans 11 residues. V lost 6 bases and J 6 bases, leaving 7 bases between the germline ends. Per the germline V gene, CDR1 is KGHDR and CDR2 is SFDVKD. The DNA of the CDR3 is TGTGCCACCAGTAAGGGGTCTGAAGCTTTCTTT. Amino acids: CATSKGSEAFF.